The rows below give T cell receptor beta chains drawn from one sample of a study of graft-versus-host responses after intestinal transplantation. Profiled with immunoSEQ multiplex PCR; TCRdb holds only in-frame clones, not every one. The sample has around 110,000 clones; 85% to 95% are singletons. Antigen specificity for these receptors is unknown. Here the sequenced sample was unstimulated CD8+ T cells sorted from spleen or lymph node cells, taken before transplant. Receptor source: a human donor who was the organ donor for an intestinal transplant. The CDR3 runs from the conserved cysteine through the conserved F or W. D genes are given only for firm matches. Clone size appears in some rows only: once, few, many, or a class for an expanded clone.

J,V,D,size,CDR3,DNA
TRBJ2-1,TRBV19,NA,NA,CASSPGGGGSYNEQFF,TGTGCCAGTAGTCCAGGAGGGGGAGGCTCCTACAATGAGCAGTTCTTC
TRBJ2-7,TRBV27,NA,NA,CASSLGTNYEQYF,TGTGCCAGCAGTTTAGGGACAAACTACGAGCAGTACTTC
TRBJ2-7,TRBV6-5,TRBD2,NA,CASSGTSGSEQYF,TGTGCCAGCAGTGGGACTAGCGGGAGCGAGCAGTACTTC
TRBJ2-2,TRBV4-3,TRBD2,NA,CASSQDIGRGIAGGNTGELFF,TGCGCCAGCAGCCAAGATATCGGCAGGGGGATAGCGGGAGGGAACACCGGGGAGCTGTTTTTT
TRBJ2-1,TRBV11-2,TRBD2,NA,CASRGLAGAADEQFF,TGTGCCAGCAGAGGACTAGCGGGAGCTGCAGATGAGCAGTTCTTC
TRBJ2-2,TRBV7-2,TRBD1,NA,CASSFDTGQGFATGELFF,TGTGCCAGCAGCTTCGACACCGGACAGGGGTTTGCCACCGGGGAGCTGTTTTTT
TRBJ2-7,TRBV7-9,NA,NA,CASSGVREEGGGTEQYF,TGTGCCAGCAGCGGAGTAAGGGAAGAGGGAGGCGGGACCGAGCAGTACTTC
TRBJ2-5,TRBV7-8,TRBD1,NA,CASSTGTGVQETQYF,TGTGCCAGCAGCACAGGGACAGGGGTCCAAGAGACCCAGTACTTC
TRBJ2-3,TRBV9,NA,once,CASSVFGSTDTQYF,TGTGCCAGCAGCGTATTCGGGAGTACAGATACGCAGTATTTT
TRBJ2-7,TRBV7-9,TRBD2,NA,CASSPPGGRADEQYF,TGTGCCAGCAGCCCACCTGGGGGGAGGGCGGACGAGCAGTACTTC
TRBJ2-3,TRBV30,TRBD2,NA,CAWSAETSGSTDTQYF,TGTGCCTGGAGTGCCGAGACTAGCGGGAGCACAGATACGCAGTATTTT
TRBJ1-4,TRBV4-3,NA,NA,CASSQDVRGRGSEKLFF,TGCGCCAGCAGCCAAGACGTCCGGGGAAGGGGTAGTGAAAAACTGTTTTTT
TRBJ2-6,TRBV27,NA,NA,CASSVHSGANVLTF,TGTGCCAGCAGTGTACACTCTGGGGCCAACGTCCTGACTTTC
TRBJ1-2,TRBV28,NA,NA,CASSLCRGYCGYTF,TGTGCCAGCAGTTTATGTCGCGGGTACTGTGGCTACACCTTC
TRBJ1-1,TRBV7-2,NA,NA,CASSLPLNTEAFF,TGTGCCAGCAGCTTACCACTGAACACTGAAGCTTTCTTT
TRBJ1-2,TRBV7-6,TRBD1,NA,CASSSEEDRGQGIGYTF,TGTGCCAGCAGCTCAGAAGAGGATCGGGGACAGGGAATAGGCTACACCTTC
TRBJ2-2,TRBV7-9,NA,NA,CASSLGRTTGELFF,TGTGCCAGCAGCTTGGGACGTACCACCGGGGAGCTGTTTTTT
TRBJ2-1,TRBV6-5,TRBD1,NA,CASKGIRDREDEQFF,TGTGCCAGCAAAGGGATCCGGGACAGGGAAGATGAGCAGTTCTTC
TRBJ1-2,TRBV2,NA,NA,CASSEDLGRDGYTF,TGTGCCAGCAGTGAAGACTTGGGGCGTGATGGCTACACCTTC
TRBJ1-1,TRBV19,NA,NA,CASSIGGGLAEAFF,TGTGCCAGTAGTATAGGGGGGGGCTTGGCTGAAGCTTTCTTT
TRBJ2-7,TRBV2,NA,NA,CASSDLKRGPYEQYF,TGTGCCAGCAGCGACCTCAAAAGGGGACCCTACGAGCAGTACTTC
TRBJ2-2,TRBV2,NA,NA,CASSEEGDAGELFF,TGTGCCAGCAGTGAGGAGGGGGACGCCGGGGAGCTGTTTTTT
TRBJ2-6,TRBV4-1,NA,NA,CASSQEHPSGANVLTF,TGCGCCAGCAGCCAAGAGCACCCCTCTGGGGCCAACGTCCTGACTTTC
TRBJ2-1,TRBV19,TRBD2,NA,CASSQGLAGNEQFF,TGTGCCAGTAGCCAGGGACTAGCGGGTAATGAGCAGTTCTTC
TRBJ1-2,TRBV29-1,NA,NA,CSVEDQSTAANYGYTF,TGCAGCGTTGAAGATCAATCGACAGCAGCTAACTATGGCTACACCTTC
TRBJ2-7,TRBV14,NA,NA,CASSRFNQAYEQYF,TGTGCCAGCAGCCGATTTAACCAAGCCTACGAGCAGTACTTC
TRBJ2-1,TRBV19,TRBD2,NA,CASSMGLAYNEQFF,TGTGCCAGTAGTATGGGACTAGCCTACAATGAGCAGTTCTTC
TRBJ2-7,TRBV6-6,TRBD1,NA,CASSPTGMVEQYF,TGTGCCAGCAGTCCGACAGGGATGGTCGAGCAGTACTTC
TRBJ2-2,TRBV4-3,NA,NA,CASSQAEGGELFF,TGCGCCAGCAGCCAAGCGGAGGGGGGGGAGCTGTTTTTT
TRBJ1-1,TRBV28,TRBD1,NA,CASGLVRTGALQMAEAFF,TGTGCCAGCGGATTGGTAAGGACAGGGGCGCTACAAATGGCTGAAGCTTTCTTT
TRBJ2-1,TRBV28,NA,NA,CASSPDPYTWELWYEQFF,TGTGCCAGCAGTCCTGACCCTTATACGTGGGAGCTTTGGTATGAGCAGTTCTTC
TRBJ2-7,TRBV19,TRBD1,NA,CASSRWDRVYEQYF,TGTGCCAGCAGCAGATGGGACAGGGTCTACGAGCAGTACTTC
TRBJ2-7,TRBV19,NA,NA,CASSIEDTSYEQYF,TGTGCCAGTAGTATAGAAGACACCTCCTACGAGCAGTACTTC
TRBJ2-7,TRBV28,NA,NA,CASSWGAGCEQYF,TGTGCCAGCAGTTGGGGGGCAGGGTGCGAGCAGTACTTC
TRBJ2-3,TRBV6-6,NA,NA,CASSHSTDTQYF,TGTGCCAGCAGCCATAGCACAGATACGCAGTATTTT
TRBJ2-7,TRBV4-1,TRBD2,NA,CASSQGTSYEQYF,TGCGCCAGCAGCCAGGGGACTAGCTACGAGCAGTACTTC
TRBJ1-1,TRBV19,NA,NA,CASSKGGYTEAFF,TGTGCCAGTAGTAAAGGCGGCTACACTGAAGCTTTCTTT
TRBJ2-3,TRBV27,NA,NA,CASSRPTDTRYF,TGTGCCAGCAGCCGTCCCACAGATACGCGGTATTTT
TRBJ1-1,TRBV28,NA,NA,CASSFPPLNTEAFF,TGTGCCAGCAGTTTCCCTCCCTTGAACACTGAAGCTTTCTTT
TRBJ2-7,TRBV28,NA,NA,CASSLKRVGEQYF,TGTGCCAGCAGTTTAAAGAGAGTAGGCGAGCAGTACTTC
TRBJ2-7,TRBV2,TRBD1,NA,CASRGTGNEQYF,TGTGCCAGCAGGGGGACAGGGAACGAGCAGTACTTC
TRBJ2-7,TRBV19,TRBD2,NA,CASSVAGGPYEQYF,TGTGCCAGTAGCGTAGCGGGAGGGCCCTACGAGCAGTACTTC
TRBJ2-7,TRBV10-3,NA,NA,CAISDPDKPYEQYF,TGTGCCATCAGTGACCCCGACAAACCCTACGAGCAGTACTTC
TRBJ2-2,TRBV27,TRBD2,NA,CASSPRAGGTGELFF,TGTGCCAGCAGTCCCCGGGCCGGGGGGACCGGGGAGCTGTTTTTT
TRBJ2-1,TRBV11-3,TRBD1,NA,CASSPGTVSYNEQFF,TGTGCCAGCAGCCCCGGGACAGTTTCCTACAATGAGCAGTTCTTC
TRBJ1-3,TRBV19,NA,NA,CASSNSRERVLNTIYF,TGTGCCAGTAGTAATAGCAGGGAAAGGGTATTAAACACCATATATTTT
TRBJ2-1,TRBV28,NA,NA,CASSPGGPSLFF,TGTGCCAGCAGTCCCGGAGGGCCGTCTCTGTTCTTC
TRBJ2-7,TRBV7-9,NA,NA,CASSPDGSSYEQYF,TGTGCCAGCAGCCCGGACGGGAGCTCCTACGAGCAGTACTTC
TRBJ2-7,TRBV27,NA,NA,CASSSGTHYEQYF,TGTGCCAGCAGCTCCGGGACACACTACGAGCAGTACTTC
TRBJ2-1,TRBV29-1,TRBD2,NA,CSASGNSYNEQFF,TGCAGCGCTAGCGGGAACTCCTACAATGAGCAGTTCTTC
TRBJ2-1,TRBV7-2,TRBD2,NA,CASSFVAGGGNEQFF,TGTGCCAGCAGCTTCGTAGCGGGGGGAGGGAATGAGCAGTTCTTC
TRBJ2-7,TRBV4-3,NA,NA,CASSHSHEDGDYEQYF,TGCGCCAGCAGCCACTCACATGAAGACGGGGACTACGAGCAGTACTTC
TRBJ2-5,TRBV5-5,NA,NA,CASSLSGGETQYF,TGTGCCAGCAGCTTGTCTGGGGGGGAGACCCAGTACTTC
TRBJ2-1,TRBV5-1,TRBD2,NA,CASSLSWGLASQNNEQFF,TGCGCCAGCAGCTTGTCTTGGGGACTAGCCTCTCAGAACAATGAGCAGTTCTTC
TRBJ2-1,TRBV18,TRBD2,NA,CASSRILAGGVNEQFF,TGTGCCAGCTCCCGAATTCTAGCGGGAGGGGTCAATGAGCAGTTCTTC
TRBJ1-2,TRBV6-6,TRBD1,few,CASSYSAGGYGYTF,TGTGCCAGCAGTTACTCTGCAGGGGGCTATGGCTACACCTTC